The next 4 T cell receptor beta chains were all read from a single sample in a study of breast tumors, draining lymph nodes, adjacent tissues. Each CDR3 protein is one row after TCRdb ran MiXCR on the multiplex PCR reads. The sample consists of 150,000 to 200,000 distinct CDR3 sequences, about 33% of them appearing once. Samples came from axillary lymph nodes draining the breast cancer. Sequenced material: axillary lymph node tissue. The receptor set was obtained from a female donor with breast cancer. Some clones in this sample may be carry-over from other donors' samples.

Turning to this clonotype: One end of the junction varies from germline; a read error may be responsible. CDR3 nucleotide sequence: TGTGCCAGCAGAGAGCACAGTACCCGGGATTCACCCCTCCACTTC. Its translation is CASREHSTRDSPLHF. This chain connects TRBV2 to TRBJ1-6, with no clear D. Per the germline V gene, CDR1 is SNHLY and CDR2 is FYNNEI. This CDR3 region has 15 residues.

This clonotype was observed many times. The DNA of the CDR3 is TGTGCCACCAGTGAGACAGGGGCCCAAAATCAGCCCCAGCATTTT. This encodes CATSETGAQNQPQHF. The V call is TRBV24-1, the J call TRBJ1-5; 8 bases are shared with TRBD1. The trim removed 4 bases at V and 4 bases at J, leaving 5 bases unmatched. The germline CDR1 and CDR2 sequences are KGHDR and SFDVKD. This CDR3 has 15 amino acids.

This clonotype was counted between two and nine times. V is TRBV4-2 and J is TRBJ2-1; 13 nucleotides agree with TRBD2. The CDR3 contains 16 residues. Germline V gene data show CDR1 as LGHNA and CDR2 as YNFKEQ. Trimming cost V 2 bases and J 5 bases; bases outside gene matches: 3. In nucleotides, the CDR3 is TGTGCCAGCAGCCAACTACTAGCGGGAGGGCACAATGAGCAGTTCTTC. It yields the protein CASSQLLAGGHNEQFF.

The chain combines TRBV9 with TRBJ2-1, with D unclear. CDR1 is SGDLS, CDR2 YYNGEE, per germline. The CDR3 covers 15 residues. Trimming took 3 bases from V and 5 from J, leaving 15 bases between them. CDR3 amino acids: CASSDGWRTNNEQFF. The CDR3 DNA sequence: TGTGCCAGCAGCGATGGTTGGCGGACCAACAATGAGCAGTTCTTC.